The present T cell receptor beta chain was sequenced within a study of blood T cell repertoires in COVID-19. Authors' data handling: From reference gene primer amplification, estimates of nucleated cell counts were derived. Here immunoSEQ multiplex PCR was the method, and the copy in TCRdb shows in-frame clones only, minus some. V and J calls plus clone size are reproduced from that table; the DNA served to infer D and trimming. This sample yields under 250,000 clones, of which roughly 80% are seen a single time; less than 6.5% belongs to the top ten. The CDR3 has 14 amino acids. Germline values: CDR1 SQVTM, CDR2 ANQGSEA. Trimming shortened V by 6 bases and J by 3 bases, and 17 bases separated the two germline ends.

This receptor was obtained from a woman aged 55-70 years who had recovered from COVID-19. This rearrangement joins TRBV29-1 to TRBJ1-1; the D gene is possibly TRBD1 (5 bases). The sample comprised peripheral blood. In nucleotides, the CDR3 is TGCAGCGTCGCCGGGGGGAGGTCCTACACTGAAGCTTTCTTT. Its translation is CSVAGGRSYTEAFF.